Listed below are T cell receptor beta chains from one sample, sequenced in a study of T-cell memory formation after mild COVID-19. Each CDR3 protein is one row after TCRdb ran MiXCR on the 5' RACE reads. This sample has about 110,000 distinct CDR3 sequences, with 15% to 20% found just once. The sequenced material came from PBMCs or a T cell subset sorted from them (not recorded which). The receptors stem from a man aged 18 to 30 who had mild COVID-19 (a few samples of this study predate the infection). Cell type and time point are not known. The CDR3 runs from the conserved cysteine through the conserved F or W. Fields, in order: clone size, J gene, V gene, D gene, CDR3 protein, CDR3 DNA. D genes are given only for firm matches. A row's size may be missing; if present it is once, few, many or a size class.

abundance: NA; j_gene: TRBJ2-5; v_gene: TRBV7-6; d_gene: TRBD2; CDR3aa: CASSRRPSGGVGTETQYF; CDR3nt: TGTGCCAGCAGCCGAAGGCCTAGCGGGGGCGTTGGAACAGAGACCCAGTACTTC
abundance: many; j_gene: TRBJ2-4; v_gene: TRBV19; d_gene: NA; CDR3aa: CASRSRLKENIQYF; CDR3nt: TGTGCCAGTCGTAGCCGTTTGAAGGAAAACATTCAGTACTTC
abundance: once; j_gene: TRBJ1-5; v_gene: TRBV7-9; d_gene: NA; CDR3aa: CASSLHGGNNQPQHF; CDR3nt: TGTGCCAGCAGCTTACATGGAGGGAATAATCAGCCCCAGCATTTT
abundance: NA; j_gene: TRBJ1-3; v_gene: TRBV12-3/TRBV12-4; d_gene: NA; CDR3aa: CASIPFTGTVSGNTIYF; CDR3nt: TGTGCCAGTATACCGTTTACAGGGACTGTGTCTGGAAACACCATATATTTT
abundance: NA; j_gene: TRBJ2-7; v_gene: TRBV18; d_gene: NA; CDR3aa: CASSLQGLYEQYF; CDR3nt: TGTGCCAGCTCACTCCAGGGCCTCTACGAGCAGTACTTC
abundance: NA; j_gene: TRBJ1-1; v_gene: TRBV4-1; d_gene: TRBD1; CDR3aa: CASSQGAGTGGVAFF; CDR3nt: TGCGCCAGCAGCCAAGGGGCCGGGACAGGGGGTGTTGCTTTCTTT
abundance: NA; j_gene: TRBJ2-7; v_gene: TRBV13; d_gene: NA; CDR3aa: CASSGWDPYEQYF; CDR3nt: TGTGCCAGCAGCGGGTGGGACCCCTACGAGCAGTACTTC
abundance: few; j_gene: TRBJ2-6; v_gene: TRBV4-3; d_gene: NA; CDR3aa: CASSQDRRSGANVLTF; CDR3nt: TGCGCCAGCAGCCAAGATAGGCGGTCTGGGGCCAACGTCCTGACTTTC
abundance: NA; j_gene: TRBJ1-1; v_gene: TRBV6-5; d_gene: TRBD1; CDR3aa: CASGRGLGTEAFF; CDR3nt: TGTGCCAGCGGGAGGGGGCTTGGAACTGAAGCTTTCTTT
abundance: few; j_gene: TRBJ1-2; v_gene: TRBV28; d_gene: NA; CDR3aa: CASGQLHGNGYTF; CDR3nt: TGTGCCAGCGGACAACTACACGGGAATGGCTACACCTTC
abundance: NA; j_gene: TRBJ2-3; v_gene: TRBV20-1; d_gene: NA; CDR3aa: CSAKLADTQYF; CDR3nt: TGCAGTGCTAAGCTTGCAGATACGCAGTATTTT
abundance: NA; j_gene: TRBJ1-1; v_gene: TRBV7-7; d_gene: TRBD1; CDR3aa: CASREIRGDTEAFF; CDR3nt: TGTGCCAGCAGAGAAATCAGGGGGGACACTGAAGCTTTCTTT
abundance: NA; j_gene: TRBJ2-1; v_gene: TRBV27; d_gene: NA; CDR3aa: CATQFSWADNEQFF; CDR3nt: TGTGCCACACAGTTTTCATGGGCGGACAATGAGCAGTTCTTC
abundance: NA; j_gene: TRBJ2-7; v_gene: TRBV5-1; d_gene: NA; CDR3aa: CASRQGLGSYEQYF; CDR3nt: TGCGCCAGCAGGCAGGGTCTGGGCTCCTACGAGCAGTACTTC
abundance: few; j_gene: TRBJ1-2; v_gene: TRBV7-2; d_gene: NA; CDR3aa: CASTQMDSNYGYTF; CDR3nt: TGTGCCAGCACCCAAATGGACAGTAACTATGGCTACACCTTC
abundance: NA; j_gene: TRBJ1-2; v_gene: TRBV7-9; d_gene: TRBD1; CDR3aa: CASSPWDSGYTF; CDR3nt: TGTGCCAGCAGCCCCTGGGACAGTGGCTACACCTTC
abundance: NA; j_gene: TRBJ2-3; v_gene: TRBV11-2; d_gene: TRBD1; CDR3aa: CASSPALGQGKDTQYF; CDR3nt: TGTGCCAGCAGCCCAGCCCTCGGACAGGGGAAAGATACGCAGTATTTT
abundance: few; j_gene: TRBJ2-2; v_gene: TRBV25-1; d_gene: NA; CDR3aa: CASSDHGRTGELFF; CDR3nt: TGTGCCAGCAGTGATCACGGACGCACCGGGGAGCTGTTTTTT
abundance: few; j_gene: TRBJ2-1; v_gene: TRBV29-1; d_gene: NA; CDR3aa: CSVEGLTRDILAYNEQFF; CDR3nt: TGCAGCGTTGAAGGGCTCACTAGGGACATCCTCGCCTACAATGAGCAGTTCTTC
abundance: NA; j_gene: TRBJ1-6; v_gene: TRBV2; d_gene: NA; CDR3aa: CASSERFSYNSPLHF; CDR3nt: TGTGCCAGCAGTGAGCGGTTCTCCTATAATTCACCCCTCCACTTT
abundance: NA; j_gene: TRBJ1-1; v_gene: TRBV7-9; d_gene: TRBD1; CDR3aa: CASSMDRGLSEAFF; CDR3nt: TGTGCCAGCAGCATGGACAGGGGGCTCTCTGAAGCTTTCTTT
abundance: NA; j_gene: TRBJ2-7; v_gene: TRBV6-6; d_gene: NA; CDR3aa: CASSYVGGEQYF; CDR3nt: TGTGCCAGCAGTTACGTTGGAGGCGAGCAGTACTTC
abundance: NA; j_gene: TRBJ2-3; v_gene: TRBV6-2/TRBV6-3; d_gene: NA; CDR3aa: CASSYAGGVDTQYF; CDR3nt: TGTGCCAGCAGTTACGCCGGGGGAGTGGATACGCAGTATTTT
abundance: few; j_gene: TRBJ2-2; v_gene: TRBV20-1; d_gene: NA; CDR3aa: CSARDSRQGAGELFF; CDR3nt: TGCAGTGCTAGAGATTCTAGGCAGGGAGCCGGGGAGCTGTTTTTT
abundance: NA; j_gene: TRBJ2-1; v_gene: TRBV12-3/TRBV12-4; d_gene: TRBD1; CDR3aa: CASSLRDRNYNEQFF; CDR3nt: TGTGCCAGCTCTCTACGGGACAGGAATTACAATGAGCAGTTCTTC
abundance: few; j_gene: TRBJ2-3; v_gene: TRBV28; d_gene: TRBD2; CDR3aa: CASSLGAGGGTDTQYF; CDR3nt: TGTGCCAGCAGCCTGGGAGCGGGGGGAGGCACAGATACGCAGTATTTT